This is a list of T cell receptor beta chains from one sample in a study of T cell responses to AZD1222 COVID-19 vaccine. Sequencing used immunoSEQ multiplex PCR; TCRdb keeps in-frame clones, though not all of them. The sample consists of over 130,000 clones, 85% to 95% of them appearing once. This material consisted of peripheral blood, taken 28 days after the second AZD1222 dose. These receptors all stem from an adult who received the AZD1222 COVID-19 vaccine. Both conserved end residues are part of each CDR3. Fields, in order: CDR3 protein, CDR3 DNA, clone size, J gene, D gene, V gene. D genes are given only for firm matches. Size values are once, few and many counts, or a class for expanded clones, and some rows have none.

CDR3aa: CASSEYGAGSGYTF
CDR3nt: TGTGCCAGCAGTGAATATGGGGCAGGGAGCGGCTACACCTTC
abundance: NA
j_gene: TRBJ1-2
d_gene: NA
v_gene: TRBV25-1

CDR3aa: CASSSLSSREWREQFF
CDR3nt: TGTGCCAGCAGCTCCCTCTCATCCCGGGAATGGCGAGAGCAGTTCTTC
abundance: NA
j_gene: TRBJ2-1
d_gene: NA
v_gene: TRBV11-2

CDR3aa: CASSPSGDSNEKLFF
CDR3nt: TGTGCCAGCTCACCCTCCGGGGACTCTAATGAAAAACTGTTTTTT
abundance: NA
j_gene: TRBJ1-4
d_gene: NA
v_gene: TRBV18

CDR3aa: CASSQANYGYTF
CDR3nt: TGTGCCAGCAGCCAAGCTAACTATGGCTACACCTTC
abundance: NA
j_gene: TRBJ1-2
d_gene: NA
v_gene: TRBV6-5

CDR3aa: CASSLGSGGTEAFF
CDR3nt: TGTGCCAGCAGCTTGGGATCAGGCGGCACTGAAGCTTTCTTT
abundance: NA
j_gene: TRBJ1-1
d_gene: NA
v_gene: TRBV5-5

CDR3aa: CASSLSGGRGETQYF
CDR3nt: TGCGCCAGCAGCCTCTCTGGGGGGAGGGGGGAGACCCAGTACTTC
abundance: NA
j_gene: TRBJ2-5
d_gene: NA
v_gene: TRBV4-3

CDR3aa: CASSLERGANTEAFF
CDR3nt: TGTGCCAGCAGCTTAGAGCGGGGGGCGAACACTGAAGCTTTCTTT
abundance: once
j_gene: TRBJ1-1
d_gene: NA
v_gene: TRBV7-9

CDR3aa: CASSQDLGTASGYTF
CDR3nt: TGTGCCAGCAGCCAAGATCTGGGGACGGCTAGCGGCTACACCTTC
abundance: NA
j_gene: TRBJ1-2
d_gene: NA
v_gene: TRBV14

CDR3aa: CASSPGKGSNQPQHF
CDR3nt: TGCGCCAGCAGCCCGGGAAAAGGTAGCAATCAGCCCCAGCATTTT
abundance: NA
j_gene: TRBJ1-5
d_gene: NA
v_gene: TRBV10-1

CDR3aa: CASSQDSGRFYEQYF
CDR3nt: TGTGCCAGCAGCCAAGATAGCGGGAGGTTCTACGAGCAGTACTTC
abundance: few
j_gene: TRBJ2-7
d_gene: TRBD2
v_gene: TRBV3-1/TRBV3-2

CDR3aa: CASSPLWGGNTEAFF
CDR3nt: TGTGCCAGCTCACCACTGTGGGGGGGGAACACTGAAGCTTTCTTT
abundance: NA
j_gene: TRBJ1-1
d_gene: NA
v_gene: TRBV18

CDR3aa: CASSLLTGGSGANVLTF
CDR3nt: TGTGCCAGCAGCTTATTAACAGGGGGCTCCGGGGCCAACGTCCTGACTTTC
abundance: NA
j_gene: TRBJ2-6
d_gene: TRBD1
v_gene: TRBV7-9

CDR3aa: CASSSGFRDGYTF
CDR3nt: TGTGCCAGCAGTTCCGGCTTCCGAGATGGCTACACCTTC
abundance: once
j_gene: TRBJ1-2
d_gene: NA
v_gene: TRBV12-3/TRBV12-4

CDR3aa: CASRKTSGRPREQYF
CDR3nt: TGTGCCAGCAGAAAGACTAGCGGGAGGCCGCGGGAGCAGTACTTC
abundance: NA
j_gene: TRBJ2-7
d_gene: TRBD2
v_gene: TRBV6-5

CDR3aa: CASSVWGTGELFF
CDR3nt: TGCGCCAGTAGCGTTTGGGGCACCGGGGAGCTGTTTTTT
abundance: NA
j_gene: TRBJ2-2
d_gene: NA
v_gene: TRBV4-3

CDR3aa: CATPREGQGNSGNTIYF
CDR3nt: TGTGCCACCCCGCGGGAGGGACAGGGGAACTCTGGAAACACCATATATTTT
abundance: NA
j_gene: TRBJ1-3
d_gene: TRBD1
v_gene: TRBV7-9

CDR3aa: CASSPLSRLAGEDDTQYF
CDR3nt: TGTGCCAGCAGCCCCCTCAGCCGACTAGCGGGAGAGGATGATACGCAGTATTTT
abundance: NA
j_gene: TRBJ2-3
d_gene: TRBD2
v_gene: TRBV9

CDR3aa: CASSSGGSGYGYTF
CDR3nt: TGTGCCAGCAGCTCAGGGGGGTCGGGCTATGGCTACACCTTC
abundance: once
j_gene: TRBJ1-2
d_gene: TRBD1
v_gene: TRBV6-6

CDR3aa: CASSRDREQPQHF
CDR3nt: TGTGCCAGCAGCCGGGACAGAGAACAGCCCCAGCATTTT
abundance: NA
j_gene: TRBJ1-5
d_gene: TRBD1
v_gene: TRBV7-7

CDR3aa: CASSPVPNYGYTF
CDR3nt: TGCGCCAGCAGCCCCGTACCTAACTATGGCTACACCTTC
abundance: NA
j_gene: TRBJ1-2
d_gene: NA
v_gene: TRBV4-1

CDR3aa: CASSEAPPGTQYF
CDR3nt: TGTGCCAGCAGTGAAGCCCCTCCAGGTACGCAGTATTTT
abundance: NA
j_gene: TRBJ2-3
d_gene: NA
v_gene: TRBV2

CDR3aa: CASSSGLAGYEQYF
CDR3nt: TGTGCCAGCAGCTCTGGACTAGCGGGATACGAGCAGTACTTC
abundance: NA
j_gene: TRBJ2-7
d_gene: TRBD2
v_gene: TRBV7-9

CDR3aa: CASSYSTGGDYEQYF
CDR3nt: TGTGCCAGCAGTTATTCGACAGGGGGGGACTACGAGCAGTACTTC
abundance: NA
j_gene: TRBJ2-7
d_gene: TRBD1
v_gene: TRBV6-5

CDR3aa: CASKNPAGTGETQYF
CDR3nt: TGCGCCAGCAAGAATCCAGCCGGGACTGGAGAGACCCAGTACTTC
abundance: NA
j_gene: TRBJ2-5
d_gene: NA
v_gene: TRBV5-1

CDR3aa: CASNRGLAGDNEQFF
CDR3nt: TGTGCCAGCAATCGTGGGCTAGCGGGTGACAATGAGCAGTTCTTC
abundance: NA
j_gene: TRBJ2-1
d_gene: TRBD2
v_gene: TRBV2

CDR3aa: CASSLASQRLAADTQYF
CDR3nt: TGTGCCAGCAGCTTAGCTTCCCAACGACTAGCCGCGGATACGCAGTATTTT
abundance: NA
j_gene: TRBJ2-3
d_gene: TRBD2
v_gene: TRBV11-2

CDR3aa: CASSAGGSYNEQFF
CDR3nt: TGTGCCAGCAGTGCGGGGGGGTCCTACAATGAGCAGTTCTTC
abundance: NA
j_gene: TRBJ2-1
d_gene: TRBD2
v_gene: TRBV6-4

CDR3aa: CASSSRTSGTDTQYF
CDR3nt: TGCGCCAGCAGCTCGCGGACCTCCGGCACAGATACGCAGTATTTT
abundance: NA
j_gene: TRBJ2-3
d_gene: NA
v_gene: TRBV5-1

CDR3aa: CAISGSGTPNTGELFF
CDR3nt: TGTGCCATCAGTGGATCCGGGACTCCGAACACCGGGGAGCTGTTTTTT
abundance: NA
j_gene: TRBJ2-2
d_gene: NA
v_gene: TRBV10-3

CDR3aa: CASSLKGSDTQYF
CDR3nt: TGTGCCAGCAGCTTAAAGGGGTCAGATACGCAGTATTTT
abundance: once
j_gene: TRBJ2-3
d_gene: NA
v_gene: TRBV7-2

CDR3aa: CAWSPSGGPTRNTIYF
CDR3nt: TGTGCCTGGTCCCCTTCGGGGGGACCCACCCGAAACACCATATATTTT
abundance: NA
j_gene: TRBJ1-3
d_gene: NA
v_gene: TRBV30

CDR3aa: CASSQGSNQPQHF
CDR3nt: TGTGCCAGCAGTCAGGGAAGCAATCAGCCCCAGCATTTT
abundance: NA
j_gene: TRBJ1-5
d_gene: NA
v_gene: TRBV25-1